The 7 T cell receptor beta chains below were found in one sample sequenced in a study of blood T cells in healthy people across ages. Alongside a J-beta primer mix, a sample-barcoded 5' primer served in a second PCR lasting about 7 to 11 cycles. Via MiXCR, TCRdb re-called the 5' RACE reads, giving one row per CDR3 protein. This table has 1,500,000 or so distinct CDR3 sequences, 59% appearing once. Sequenced input: blood. Receptors were obtained from a man in his late teens or twenties in good health.

This clonotype appeared a few times. The chain couples TRBV5-1 to TRBJ2-6; 7 nucleotides agree with TRBD1. CDR3 size: 18 residues. Germline V gives CDR1 SGHRS, CDR2 YFSETQ. After removal of 0 bases from V and 0 bases from J, the junction contained 6 bases not matched to a gene. The DNA for the CDR3 is TGCGCCAGCAGCTTGGCCGGGACAGCGTTCTCTGGGGCCAACGTCCTGACTTTC. It encodes CASSLAGTAFSGANVLTF.

On this clonotype: At one end, the junction sequence differs from germline, possibly due to a read error. The chain joins TRBV7-7 to TRBJ2-6; D might be TRBD2 (6 bases). The CDR3 totals 19 residues. Germline CDR1 reads SSHAT; CDR2 reads FNYEAQ (reference sequence). The CDR3 region is CASSPTALGGFFGANVLTF. The CDR3 DNA reads as TGTGCTAGCAGCCCAACTGCACTGGGAGGTTTCTTTGGGGCCAACGTCCTGACTTTC.

V is TRBV20-1 and J is TRBJ1-6; D is ambiguous. The CDR3 spans 17 residues. The germline CDR1 and CDR2 sequences are DFQATT and SNEGSKA (reference sequence). Trimming left V 0 bases short and J 0 bases short, with 12 bases between. The CDR3 nucleotides read TGCAGTGCTAGAGATTTGGGTGCGACCTCCTATAATTCACCCCTCCACTTT. Its protein product is CSARDLGATSYNSPLHF.

The rearrangement uses TRBV6-5 and TRBJ2-1; D is undetermined. The CDR3 extends over 12 amino acids. The ends were cut back, 8 bases at V and 5 bases at J, with 10 bases in the middle. Germline CDR1 is MNHEY and CDR2 is SVGAGI. The CDR3 nucleotides read TGTGCCAGCGCAGATCGGGACAATGAGCAGTTCTTC. Amino acids: CASADRDNEQFF.

V and J are TRBV7-8 and TRBJ1-2; D perhaps matches TRBD1 (5 bases). V lost 1 base, J lost 4 bases, and 13 bases lay in between. The CDR3 loop spans 15 amino acids. Germline lookup yields CDR1 SGHVS and CDR2 FQNEAQ. Written as DNA, the CDR3 is TGTGCCAGCAGCTTAGAAGGGGAGAGGAGCTATGGCTACACCTTC. It encodes CASSLEGERSYGYTF.

CDR3 coding DNA: TGTGCCAGCAGCGGACGGAGAACAGCCTATTATCTTGTGGAGCAGTTCTTC. Its protein product is CASSGRRTAYYLVEQFF. The V call is TRBV11-2, the J call TRBJ2-1, with unresolved D. V lost 5 bases, J lost 10 bases, and 27 bases lay in between. This CDR3 region has 17 residues. Germline-derived CDR1 and CDR2 are SGHAT and FQNNGV.

The chain links TRBV29-1 to TRBJ2-5; D is uncertain. Germline CDR1 reads SQVTM; CDR2 reads ANQGSEA. Between the trimmed V and J ends, which lost 2 bases and 5 bases, there was a span of 9 bases. This CDR3 contains 12 residues. The CDR3 sequence is CSVEHGSETQYF. The CDR3, as DNA: TGCAGCGTTGAACACGGTTCTGAGACCCAGTACTTC. Full variable domain (outside the CDR3, taken from reference TRBV29-1 and TRBJ2-5): SAVISQKPSRDICQRGTSLTIQCQVDSQVTMMFWYRQQPGQSLTLIATANQGSEATYESGFVIDKFPISRPNLTFSTLTVSNMSPEDSSIYLCSVEHGSETQYFGPGTRLLVL.